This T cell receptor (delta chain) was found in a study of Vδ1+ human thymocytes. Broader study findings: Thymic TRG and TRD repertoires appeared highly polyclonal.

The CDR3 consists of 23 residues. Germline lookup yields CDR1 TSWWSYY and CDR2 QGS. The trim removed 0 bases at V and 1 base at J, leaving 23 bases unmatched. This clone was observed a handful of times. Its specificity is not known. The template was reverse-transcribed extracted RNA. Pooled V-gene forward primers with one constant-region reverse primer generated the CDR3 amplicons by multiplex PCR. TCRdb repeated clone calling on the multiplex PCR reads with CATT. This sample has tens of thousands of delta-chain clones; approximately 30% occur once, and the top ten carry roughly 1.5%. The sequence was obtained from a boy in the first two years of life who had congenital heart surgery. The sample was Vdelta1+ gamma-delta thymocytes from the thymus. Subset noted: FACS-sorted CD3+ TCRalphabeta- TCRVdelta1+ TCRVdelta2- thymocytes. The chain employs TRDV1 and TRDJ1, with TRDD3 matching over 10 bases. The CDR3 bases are TGTGCTCTTGGGGAACTGGCCCTATTTGGGCGTGGGGGATACAGAGTCGCCACCGATAAACTCATCTTT. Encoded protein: CALGELALFGRGGYRVATDKLIF.